The 27 T cell receptor beta chains listed next were all sequenced from one sample in a study of cytomegalovirus exposure and HLA in healthy donors (dated by TCRdb to 2016 to 2017). The library was generated by the immunoSEQ multiplex PCR assay. For the multiplex PCR, a mixture combining 60 forward primers for TCR Vbeta segments and 13 reverse primers for TCR Jbeta segments was used. The clones in this table, taken by TCRdb from immuneACCESS, are in-frame only. Not every clone is retained; where verified, under half of the shortfall comes from an unresolved V gene, and the cause of the rest is unknown. In all, the sample holds about 180,000 clones, and roughly 77% of those were seen once. The ten top clones hold 1.5% to 2% of the sample. The specimen sequenced was PBMCs. These receptors originate from a woman in her 30s in good health and CMV-seronegative.

The chain couples TRBV19 to TRBJ2-7, with a possible D match to TRBD2 (5 bases). V lost 5 bases and J 1 base, leaving 12 bases between the germline ends. CDR3 length: 14 residues. CDR1 and CDR2 (germline): LNHDA, SQIVND (reference sequence). CDR3 sequence (DNA): TGTGCCAGTAGTCTGGCGGGCTTATCCTACGAGCAGTACTTC. It yields the protein CASSLAGLSYEQYF.

This chain uses TRBV6-5 with TRBJ2-7; 7 nucleotides align to TRBD1. CDR1 is MNHEY and CDR2 is SVGAGI in the germline V gene. The V gene end was trimmed by 4 bases and the J gene end by 1 base; junction bases not matched to a gene: 4. This CDR3 comprises 14 residues. CDR3 amino acids: CASSSSGQSYEQYF. The CDR3 DNA follows: TGTGCCAGCAGTTCGTCGGGACAGTCCTACGAGCAGTACTTC.

This clone was seen a handful of times. The chain couples TRBV19 to TRBJ1-4; possible D gene TRBD1, 6 bases. Trimming took 5 bases from V and 7 from J, leaving 14 bases between them. The CDR3 totals 14 residues. Germline-derived CDR1 and CDR2 are LNHDA and SQIVND (reference sequence). The DNA of the CDR3 is TGTGCCAGTAGTTCAGGGGCCTTTTCTGAAAAACTGTTTTTT. It is translated as CASSSGAFSEKLFF.

The chain has TRBV6-5 and TRBJ2-3, with 8 bases lining up with TRBD2. This CDR3 comprises 15 residues. Trimming removed 7 bases from V and 0 bases from J; junction bases left unmatched: 6. Germline CDR1 and CDR2: MNHEY and SVGAGI. The CDR3 coding sequence is TGTGCCAGCACCTATAGCGGGGCAAGCACAGATACGCAGTATTTT. It is translated as CASTYSGASTDTQYF.

This chain connects TRBV7-7 to TRBJ2-4; a weak D match, TRBD1 (5 bases). Trimming removed 2 bases from V and 4 bases from J, with 9 bases in between. Germline assignment: CDR1 SSHAT and CDR2 FNYEAQ (reference sequence). The CDR3 is made up of 14 amino acids. CDR3 nucleotide sequence: TGTGCCAGCAGCTTAAGGCGACAGAAAAACATTCAGTACTTC. This translates into CASSLRRQKNIQYF.

The chain combines TRBV7-2 with TRBJ2-3; TRBD2 might be the D (7 bases). Between the trimmed V and J ends, which lost 0 bases and 6 bases, there was a span of 10 bases. The germline gives CDR1 SGHTA, CDR2 FQGNSA. This CDR3 region has 14 residues. CDR3 sequence (DNA): TGTGCCAGCAGCTTAGCGGGGGGGCTTGATACGCAGTATTTT. Encoded protein: CASSLAGGLDTQYF.

The chain couples TRBV27 to TRBJ2-3, with 10 bases fitting TRBD2. The CDR3 is 12 residues long. J lost 10 bases, V lost 5 bases, and 3 bases had no gene match. Germline CDR1 and CDR2: MNHEY and SMNVEV (reference sequence). The CDR3 DNA reads TGTGCCAGCAGTGCAGGACTAGCGGCGCAGTATTTT. This translates into CASSAGLAAQYF.

This chain uses TRBV20-1 with TRBJ2-2; possibly TRBD2 for D (5 bases). Germline V gene lookup returns CDR1 DFQATT and CDR2 SNEGSKA (reference sequence). Trimming took off 3 bases at V and 8 bases at J, with 7 bases between the two ends. The CDR3 consists of 11 residues. The CDR3 nucleotides are TGCAGTGCTAGGGGAGATGGGGAGCTGTTTTTT. Amino acids: CSARGDGELFF.

V and J are TRBV10-3 and TRBJ2-3; no firm D call. This CDR3 is built from 14 residues. CDR1 ENHRY and CDR2 SYGVKD come from the germline V gene. V lost 5 bases, J lost 3 bases, and 12 bases lay in between. CDR3 nucleotide sequence: TGTGCCATCAGTCCACAGCTTTTGACAGATACGCAGTATTTT. It translates to CAISPQLLTDTQYF.

This clone showed up just a few times. The V call is TRBV30, the J call TRBJ1-1; TRBD1 is a possible D gene (6 bases). The V end lost 3 bases, the J end lost 8 bases, and 13 bases lay between the germline ends. This CDR3 is built from 12 residues. Germline V CDR1 and CDR2: GTSNPN, SVGIG (reference sequence). The CDR3 sequence: CAWRLSQGEAFF. The CDR3 bases are TGTGCCTGGAGATTAAGTCAGGGGGAAGCTTTCTTT.

This clone has only a few counts. Other DNA variants within this sample encode the same CDR3. The V call is TRBV5-4, the J call TRBJ1-1; D is ambiguous. Germline V gene sequence: CDR1 SGHNT, CDR2 YYREEE (reference sequence). The CDR3 loop spans 14 amino acids. V was cut by 2 bases and J by 2 bases, with 10 bases left in between. In nucleotides, the CDR3 is TGTGCCAGCAGCTTCCCTGGGAGAAACACTGAAGCTTTCTTT. Translation gives CASSFPGRNTEAFF.

V gene TRBV4-3 combines with J gene TRBJ2-7; tentatively, D is TRBD1 (5 bases). V gave up 2 bases and J gave up 4 bases, with 9 bases separating them. This CDR3 is built from 13 residues. Germline CDR1 LGHNA, CDR2 YSLEER. The CDR3 sequence: CASSQKAGYEQYF. As DNA, the CDR3 is TGCGCCAGCAGCCAAAAGGCAGGGTACGAGCAGTACTTC.

The table lists this clone with a few counts. This chain links TRBV7-3 with TRBJ1-1, with 8 bases matching TRBD1. The CDR3 consists of 14 residues. Germline CDR1 SGHTA, CDR2 FQGTGA. V shed 5 bases and J 4 bases; nucleotides not matched to a gene: 6. The CDR3 sequence is CASSPGGLGTEAFF. The CDR3 bases are TGTGCCAGCAGCCCAGGGGGCTTGGGCACTGAAGCTTTCTTT.

The CDR3 bases are TGTGCCAGCTCACCAAGGACAGTTGAAGCTTTCTTT. Translation gives CASSPRTVEAFF. V gene TRBV18 combines with J gene TRBJ1-1, with TRBD1 as a possible D gene (6 bases). In germline, CDR1 is KGHSH, CDR2 LQKENI. The ends were cut back, 2 bases at V and 7 bases at J, with 8 bases in the middle. This CDR3 is 12 amino acids long. Variable domain in full (rest from reference TRBV18 and TRBJ1-1): NAGVMQNPRHLVRRRGQEARLRCSPMKGHSHVYWYRQLPEEGLKFMVYLQKENIIDESGMPKERFSAEFPKEGPSILRIQQVVRGDSAAYFCASSPRTVEAFFGQGTRLTVV.

The chain couples TRBV7-2 to TRBJ2-5, with 8 bases aligning to TRBD1. J gave up 4 bases and V 2 bases, and 6 bases lay outside the gene matches. The CDR3 is 15 amino acids. Germline CDR1 is SGHTA and CDR2 is FQGNSA. The CDR3 spells CASSLHQGAIETQYF. CDR3 bases: TGTGCCAGCAGCTTACATCAGGGGGCTATAGAGACCCAGTACTTC.

This rearrangement joins TRBV18 to TRBJ1-2, with TRBD1 identical over 10 bases. Germline values: CDR1 KGHSH, CDR2 LQKENI. V shed 4 bases and J 2 bases; nucleotides not matched to a gene: 10. This CDR3 region has 17 residues. DNA of the CDR3: TGTGCCAGCTCACACTTGGGACAGGGGATCCAAAACTATGGCTACACCTTC. It translates to CASSHLGQGIQNYGYTF.

The rearrangement uses TRBV29-1 and TRBJ2-7, with D possibly matching TRBD2 (6 bases). This CDR3 region has 14 residues. CDR1 SQVTM and CDR2 ANQGSEA come from the germline V gene. Trimming stripped 4 bases from V and 2 bases from J, with 15 bases between. The chain's CDR3 is CSVVGGPEAYEQYF. The CDR3 DNA is TGCAGCGTTGTAGGAGGGCCCGAGGCCTACGAGCAGTACTTC.

The chain recombines TRBV4-1 with TRBJ2-7, with D perhaps matching TRBD2 (5 bases). The CDR3 extends over 14 amino acids. Germline CDR1 and CDR2: MGHRA and YSYEKL. V gave up 1 base and J gave up 3 bases, with 10 bases separating them. For the CDR3, the DNA is TGCGCCAGCAGCCAAGTGCTAGGGAGCTACGAGCAGTACTTC. Its protein is CASSQVLGSYEQYF.

This clone turned up a few times. The J gene is TRBJ1-6, the V gene TRBV6-5, with 8 bases matching TRBD1. Per germline, CDR1 MNHEY and CDR2 SVGAGI. The CDR3 runs 14 residues. The ends lost 5 bases at V and 8 bases at J; junction bases unmatched: 5. CDR3: CASSPTGVYSPLHF. The CDR3 coding sequence is TGTGCCAGCAGTCCGACAGGGGTCTATTCACCCCTCCACTTT.

This clone was observed a handful of times. J is TRBJ1-4 and V is TRBV2, with D uncertain. This CDR3 is 16 amino acids long. The V end was cut by 2 bases, the J end by 5 bases, with 15 bases between. The germline gives CDR1 SNHLY, CDR2 FYNNEI. In DNA, the CDR3 is TGTGCCAGCAGTGAACAGGTTGGGTCCCTCAATGAAAAACTGTTTTTT. Protein: CASSEQVGSLNEKLFF.

The chain carries TRBV6-6 and TRBJ2-7, with D possibly being TRBD2 (6 bases). Germline CDR1 is MNHNY and CDR2 is SVGAGI (reference sequence). V lost 8 bases and J 0 bases, leaving 14 bases between the germline ends. The CDR3 covers 14 residues. This chain's CDR3 is CASSGLLSSYEQYF. The CDR3, as DNA: TGTGCCAGCTCGGGACTGTTAAGCTCCTACGAGCAGTACTTC.

This chain uses TRBV14 with TRBJ1-5; D is undetermined. Germline CDR1 SGHDN, CDR2 FVKESK. CDR3 length equals 13 residues. Trimming left V 5 bases short and J 1 base short, with 6 bases between. CDR3 in amino acids: CASSYMSNQPQHF. Written as DNA, the CDR3 is TGTGCCAGCAGCTATATGAGCAATCAGCCCCAGCATTTT.

By frequency in the sample, this clone is medium-sized. The rearrangement uses TRBV6-4 and TRBJ2-2; 8 nucleotides match TRBD2. Germline loops: CDR1 MRHNA, CDR2 SNTAGT. V lost 2 bases to trimming and J lost 3 bases; unmatched junction nucleotides: 5. The CDR3 contains 16 residues. The CDR3 sequence: CASSDEASGHTGELFF. DNA of the CDR3: TGTGCCAGCAGTGACGAGGCTAGCGGGCACACCGGGGAGCTGTTTTTT.

This chain uses TRBV10-3 with TRBJ2-2, with D perhaps matching TRBD1 (5 bases). This CDR3 is built from 14 residues. Trimming cost V 10 bases and J 0 bases, with 12 bases left between them. The germline gives CDR1 ENHRY, CDR2 SYGVKD. The CDR3 DNA reads as TGTGCCACCAGGACACCAACGAACACCGGGGAGCTGTTTTTT. This encodes CATRTPTNTGELFF.

This clone was detected a few times. The chain employs TRBV4-2 and TRBJ2-5; no clear D gene. The DNA end is more similar to TRBJ2-7, so the J call may be wrong. Germline V gene lookup returns CDR1 LGHNA and CDR2 YNFKEQ. The CDR3 is made up of 14 amino acids. CDR3 DNA: TGTGCCAGCAGTCGCATTGGAGAGACCTACGAGCAGTACTTC. Protein sequence: CASSRIGETYEQYF.

V gene TRBV5-1 combines with J gene TRBJ1-6; TRBD1 matches at 9 bases. The CDR3 is 15 residues long. J was trimmed by 9 bases and V by 0 bases; bases with no gene match: 4. Germline CDR1 is SGHRS and CDR2 is YFSETQ. CDR3 DNA sequence: TGCGCCAGCAGCTTGGAGGGGACAGGGACTTCACCCCTCCACTTT. Its translation is CASSLEGTGTSPLHF.

The chain uses TRBV30 and TRBJ2-3; 13 bases align to TRBD2. Germline-derived CDR1 and CDR2 are GTSNPN and SVGIG (reference sequence). The V segment lost 5 bases and the J segment 5 bases; nucleotides outside the gene matches: 7. The CDR3 contains 15 residues. The CDR3 region has the DNA TGTGCCTGGCACACTAGCGGGGGGGCGAAAGATACGCAGTATTTT. It specifies CAWHTSGGAKDTQYF.